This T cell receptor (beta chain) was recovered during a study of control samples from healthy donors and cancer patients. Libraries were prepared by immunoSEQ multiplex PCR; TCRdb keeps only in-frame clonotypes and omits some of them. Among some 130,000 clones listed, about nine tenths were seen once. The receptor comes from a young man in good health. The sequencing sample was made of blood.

The CDR3 reads CASSLGGQGYGYTF. CDR3 bases: TGTGCCAGCAGCTTGGGGGGACAGGGCTATGGCTACACCTTC. The chain links TRBV5-4 to TRBJ1-2; TRBD1 matches 9 bases. This CDR3 comprises 14 residues. Germline V CDR1 and CDR2: SGHNT, YYREEE (reference sequence). Trimming removed 0 bases from V and 4 bases from J; junction bases left unmatched: 1.